This entry lists 13 T cell receptor beta chains sequenced from one sample in a study of CD8 T cells in Susac syndrome. cDNA came from approximately 0.5 to 1 ug RNA primed by random hexamers. MiXCR, run by TCRdb on the immunoSEQ multiplex PCR reads, gives a single entry per CDR3 protein. The table lists approximately 150,000 distinct CDR3 sequences, over 75% of them singletons. Material for sequencing was CD8+ T cells from PBMCs. These TCRs come from a human donor with multiple sclerosis.

This clonotype was counted a single time. V usage is TRBV11-1 and J usage is TRBJ2-5; 10 nucleotides align to TRBD1. V lost 5 bases to trimming and J lost 3 bases; unmatched junction nucleotides: 21. Germline lookup yields CDR1 SGHAT and CDR2 FQDESV (reference sequence). The CDR3 covers 20 residues. CDR3 DNA sequence: TGTGCCAGCAGCGGATACCCCGGGACAGGGGCGCCGAGTGAAAAAGAGACCCAGTACTTC. Encoded protein: CASSGYPGTGAPSEKETQYF.

CDR3 amino acids: CASSLWAGNQPQHF. The CDR3, as DNA: TGTGCCAGCAGTTTATGGGCAGGGAATCAGCCCCAGCATTTT. This chain connects TRBV27 to TRBJ1-5; TRBD1 might be the D (5 bases). The CDR3 covers 14 residues. V shed 1 base and J shed 4 bases, with 8 bases lying between them. The germline CDR1 and CDR2 sequences are MNHEY and SMNVEV (reference sequence).

As concerns this clonotype: Sequence at one end of the junction differs from germline and may be a read error. The J gene is TRBJ2-1, the V gene TRBV2; 7 nucleotides match TRBD2. CDR1 and CDR2 from the germline V gene are SNHLY and FYNNEI. This CDR3 comprises 15 residues. In DNA form, the CDR3 reads TGTGCCAGCAGAGAAGGCGGGGGCTCCTACAATGAGCAGTTCTTC. Protein product: CASREGGGSYNEQFF. The whole variable domain, remainder taken from reference TRBV2 and TRBJ2-1, is EPEVTQTPSHQVTQMGQEVILRCVPISNHLYFYWYRQILGQKVEFLVSFYNNEISEKSEIFDDQFSVERPDGSNFTLKIRSTKLEDSAMYFCASREGGGSYNEQFFGPGTRLTVL.

The genes are TRBV13 and TRBJ1-1, with TRBD1 matching over 7 bases. The germline gives CDR1 PRHDT, CDR2 FYEKMQ (reference sequence). This CDR3 has 12 amino acids. After removal of 5 bases from V and 7 bases from J, the junction contained 4 bases not matched to a gene. Here the CDR3 reads CASSPGQDEAFF. Written as DNA, the CDR3 is TGTGCCAGCAGCCCTGGACAGGATGAAGCTTTCTTT.

The V call is TRBV18, the J call TRBJ2-1; TRBD2 aligns across 11 bases. The J segment lost 4 bases and the V segment lost 4 bases, leaving 6 bases of the junction unmatched. CDR1 is KGHSH, CDR2 LQKENI, per germline. The CDR3 has 16 residues. The CDR3, as DNA: TGTGCCAGCTCACTCACTGCTAGCGGGGGGTACAATGAGCAGTTCTTC. The encoded protein is CASSLTASGGYNEQFF.

The chain couples TRBV28 to TRBJ1-5, with D maybe TRBD1 (5 bases). Germline CDR1 MDHEN, CDR2 SYDVKM. The CDR3 totals 14 residues. V dropped 3 bases and J dropped 6 bases, with 12 bases sitting between them. The CDR3 bases are TGTGCCAGCAGTTTTGGGGGGGGGACTCAGCCCCAGCATTTT. Protein product: CASSFGGGTQPQHF.

The chain is built from TRBV10-3 and TRBJ2-7; D uncertain. Trimming stripped 2 bases from V and 4 bases from J, with 6 bases between. Germline V gives CDR1 ENHRY, CDR2 SYGVKD. The CDR3 is 12 residues long. The CDR3 here is CAISETSYEQYV. Here the CDR3 DNA reads TGTGCCATCAGTGAGACGTCATACGAGCAGTACGTC.

This clonotype was detected only a few times. The chain recombines TRBV4-2 with TRBJ2-3; D is possibly TRBD2 (5 bases). V was pared by 7 bases and J by 3 bases, with 11 bases between. The CDR3 totals 13 residues. Germline CDR1 reads LGHNA; CDR2 reads YNFKEQ. CDR3 residues: CASTYGGTDTQYF. In DNA, the CDR3 is TGTGCCAGCACCTACGGAGGAACAGATACGCAGTATTTT.

The chain couples TRBV2 to TRBJ1-1; D is ambiguous. Trimming took 4 bases from V and 6 from J, leaving 15 bases between them. The CDR3 length is 14 residues. From germline, CDR1 is SNHLY and CDR2 FYNNEI. The CDR3 protein is CASSGFEAPPEAFF. The CDR3 nucleotides read TGTGCCAGCAGTGGCTTTGAGGCGCCCCCTGAAGCTTTCTTT.

V gene TRBV27 combines with J gene TRBJ2-5; D possibly corresponds to TRBD2 (6 bases). The CDR3 is 15 residues long. Germline CDR1 MNHEY, CDR2 SMNVEV (reference sequence). Trimming pared 5 bases from V and 1 base from J, leaving 14 bases between. The CDR3 spells CASSRAMGGQETQYF. CDR3 DNA sequence: TGTGCCAGCAGTCGAGCGATGGGGGGCCAAGAGACCCAGTACTTC.

The rearrangement joins TRBV27 to TRBJ2-3, with TRBD1 matching 7 bases. J was trimmed by 3 bases and V by 3 bases; bases with no gene match: 9. Germline-derived CDR1 and CDR2 are MNHEY and SMNVEV (reference sequence). This CDR3 is built from 16 residues. This CDR3 is CASSFRQGTLTDTQYF. The CDR3 DNA follows: TGTGCCAGCAGTTTTCGACAGGGAACCTTAACAGATACGCAGTATTTT.

This clonotype was detected a few times. This chain uses TRBV7-2 with TRBJ1-2, with TRBD1 matching over 7 bases. The CDR3 is 16 residues long. Trimming cost V 4 bases and J 8 bases; bases outside gene matches: 16. CDR1 is SGHTA, CDR2 FQGNSA, per germline. This CDR3 reads CASSSLLGTDGEGYTF. The DNA for the CDR3 is TGTGCCAGCAGCTCGCTCCTTGGGACAGACGGTGAAGGCTACACCTTC.

V is TRBV5-6 and J is TRBJ2-7; no reliable D call. Trimming took off 4 bases at V and 2 bases at J, with 16 bases between the two ends. This CDR3 is built from 15 residues. The germline gives CDR1 SGHDT, CDR2 YYEEEE. CDR3 DNA sequence: TGTGCCAGCAGCCCCGTTTCGGCAGGAGCCTACGAGCAGTACTTC. Amino acids: CASSPVSAGAYEQYF.